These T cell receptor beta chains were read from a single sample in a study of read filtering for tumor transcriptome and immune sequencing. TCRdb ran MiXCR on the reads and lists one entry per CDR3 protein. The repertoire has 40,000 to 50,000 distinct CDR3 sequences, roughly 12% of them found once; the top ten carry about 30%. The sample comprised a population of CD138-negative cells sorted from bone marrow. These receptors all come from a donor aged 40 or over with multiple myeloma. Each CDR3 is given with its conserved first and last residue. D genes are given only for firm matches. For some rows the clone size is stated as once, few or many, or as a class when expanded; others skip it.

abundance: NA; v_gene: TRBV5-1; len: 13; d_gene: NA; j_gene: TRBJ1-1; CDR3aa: CASSFTEYTEAFF; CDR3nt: TGCGCCAGCAGTTTTACAGAGTACACTGAAGCTTTCTTT
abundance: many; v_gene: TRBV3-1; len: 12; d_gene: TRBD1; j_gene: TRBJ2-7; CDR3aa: CASSPQGDEQYF; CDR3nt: TGTGCCAGCAGCCCCCAGGGGGACGAGCAGTACTTC
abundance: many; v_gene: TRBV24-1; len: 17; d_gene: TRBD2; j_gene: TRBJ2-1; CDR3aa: CATSTGISGSGYNEQFF; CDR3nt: TGTGCCACCAGCACCGGGATTAGCGGGAGTGGATACAATGAGCAGTTCTTC
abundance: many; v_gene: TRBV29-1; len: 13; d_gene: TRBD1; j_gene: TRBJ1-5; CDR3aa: CSVCWDRGQPQHF; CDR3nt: TGCAGCGTCTGCTGGGACAGAGGTCAGCCCCAGCATTTT
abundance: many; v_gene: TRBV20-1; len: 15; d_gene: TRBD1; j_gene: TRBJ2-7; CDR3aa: CSARVLDREFYEQYF; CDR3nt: TGCAGTGCTAGAGTACTTGACAGGGAGTTCTACGAGCAGTACTTC
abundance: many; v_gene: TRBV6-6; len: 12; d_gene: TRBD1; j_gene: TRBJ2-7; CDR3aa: CASSSTGGEQYF; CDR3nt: TGTGCCAGCAGCTCGACAGGGGGCGAGCAGTACTTC
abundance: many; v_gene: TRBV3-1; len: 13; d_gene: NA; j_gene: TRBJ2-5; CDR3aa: CASSRQGVKTQYF; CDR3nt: TGTGCCAGCAGCCGTCAGGGAGTAAAGACCCAGTACTTC
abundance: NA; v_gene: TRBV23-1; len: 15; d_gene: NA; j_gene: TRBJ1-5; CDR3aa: CASSQSLEGDQPQHF; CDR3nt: TGCGCCAGCAGTCAATCGTTGGAGGGCGATCAGCCCCAGCATTTT
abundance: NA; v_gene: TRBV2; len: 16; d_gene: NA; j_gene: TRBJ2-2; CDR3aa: CASSGPPQQGGGELFF; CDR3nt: TGTGCCAGCAGTGGACCCCCACAACAGGGCGGCGGGGAGCTGTTTTTT
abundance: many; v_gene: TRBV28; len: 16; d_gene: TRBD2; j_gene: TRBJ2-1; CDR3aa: CASSSGTSGSENEQFF; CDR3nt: TGTGCCAGCAGTTCAGGGACTAGCGGGAGCGAAAATGAGCAGTTCTTC
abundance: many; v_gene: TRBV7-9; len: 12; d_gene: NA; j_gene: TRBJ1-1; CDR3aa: CASSLSVDAAFF; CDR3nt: TGTGCCAGCAGCTTATCGGTCGATGCGGCTTTCTTT
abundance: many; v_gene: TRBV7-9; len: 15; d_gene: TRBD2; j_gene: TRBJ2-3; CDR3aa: CASSVLAGDSDTQYF; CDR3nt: TGTGCCAGCAGCGTACTAGCGGGAGACTCAGATACGCAGTATTTT
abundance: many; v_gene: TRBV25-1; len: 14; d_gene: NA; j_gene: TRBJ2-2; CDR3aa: CASSESSGFGELFF; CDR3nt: TGTGCCAGCAGTGAGAGTAGCGGATTTGGGGAGCTGTTTTTT
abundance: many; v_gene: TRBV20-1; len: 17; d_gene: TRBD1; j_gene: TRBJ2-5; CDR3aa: CSARGTDRVKMQETQYF; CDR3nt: TGCAGTGCTAGAGGAACGGACAGGGTGAAAATGCAAGAGACCCAGTACTTC
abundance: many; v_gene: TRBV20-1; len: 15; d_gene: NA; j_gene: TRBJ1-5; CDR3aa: CSARAGSGGNQPQHF; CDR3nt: TGCAGTGCTAGAGCCGGATCAGGAGGCAATCAGCCCCAGCATTTT
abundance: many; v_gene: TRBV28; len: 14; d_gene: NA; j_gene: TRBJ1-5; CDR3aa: CASSTQTAGQPQHF; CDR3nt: TGTGCCAGCAGTACTCAGACGGCGGGGCAGCCCCAGCATTTT
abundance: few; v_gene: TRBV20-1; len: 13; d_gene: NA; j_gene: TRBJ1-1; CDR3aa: CSARAGEGTEAFF; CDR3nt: TGCAGTGCTAGGGCAGGGGAAGGGACTGAAGCTTTCTTT
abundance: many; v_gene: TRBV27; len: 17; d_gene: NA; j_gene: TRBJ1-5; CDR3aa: CASSLNGDPSSSRAQHF; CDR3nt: TGTGCCAGCAGTTTGAATGGGGACCCCAGTTCATCAAGGGCCCAGCATTTT
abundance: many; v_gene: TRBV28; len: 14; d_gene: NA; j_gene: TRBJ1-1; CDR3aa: CASSTGGVGTEAFF; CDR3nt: TGTGCCAGCAGTACCGGGGGGGTTGGAACTGAAGCTTTCTTT
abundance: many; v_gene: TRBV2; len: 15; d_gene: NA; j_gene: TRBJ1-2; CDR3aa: CASSEAVGGSHGYTF; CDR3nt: TGTGCCAGCAGTGAAGCCGTAGGGGGGAGCCATGGCTACACCTTC
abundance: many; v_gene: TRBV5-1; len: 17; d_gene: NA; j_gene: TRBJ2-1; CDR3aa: CASSHHDLFSAPNEQFF; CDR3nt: TGCGCCAGCAGCCACCACGACCTATTTTCGGCTCCTAATGAGCAGTTCTTC
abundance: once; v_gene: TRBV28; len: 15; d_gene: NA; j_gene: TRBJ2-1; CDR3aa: CASSLGGAGYNEQFF; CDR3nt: TGTGCCAGCAGTTTAGGCGGAGCAGGCTACAATGAGCAGTTCTTC
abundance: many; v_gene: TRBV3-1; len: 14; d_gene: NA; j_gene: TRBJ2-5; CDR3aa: CASSQALVPGTQYF; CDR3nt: TGTGCCAGCAGCCAAGCGCTAGTGCCTGGGACCCAGTACTTC
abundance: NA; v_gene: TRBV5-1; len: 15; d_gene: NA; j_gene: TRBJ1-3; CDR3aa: CASSLGGSSGNTIYF; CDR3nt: TGCGCCAGCAGCTTAGGGGGAAGTTCTGGAAACACCATATATTTT
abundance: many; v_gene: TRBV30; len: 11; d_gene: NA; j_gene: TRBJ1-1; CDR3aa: CARQWRTEAFF; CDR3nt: TGTGCCAGACAATGGAGGACTGAAGCTTTCTTT
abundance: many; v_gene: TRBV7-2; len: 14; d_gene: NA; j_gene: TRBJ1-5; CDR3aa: CASSLIDSNQPQHF; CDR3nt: TGTGCCAGCAGCCTCATTGATAGCAATCAGCCCCAGCATTTT
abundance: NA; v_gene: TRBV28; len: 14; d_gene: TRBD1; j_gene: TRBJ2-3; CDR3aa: CASSSDRESDTQDF; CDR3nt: TGTGCCAGCAGTTCGGACAGGGAGTCAGATACGCAGGATTTT
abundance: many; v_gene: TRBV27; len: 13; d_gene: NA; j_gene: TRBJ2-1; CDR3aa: CASSFDRGSEQFF; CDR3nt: TGTGCCAGCAGTTTCGATAGGGGCTCTGAGCAGTTCTTC
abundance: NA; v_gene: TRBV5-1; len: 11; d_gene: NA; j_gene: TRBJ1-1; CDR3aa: CASSFGTEAFF; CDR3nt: TGCGCCAGCAGCTTCGGCACTGAAGCTTTCTTT
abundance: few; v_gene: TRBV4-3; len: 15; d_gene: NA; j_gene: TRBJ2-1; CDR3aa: CASSQAQGTYNEQFF; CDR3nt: TGCGCCAGCAGCCAAGCGCAGGGTACCTACAATGAGCAGTTCTTC